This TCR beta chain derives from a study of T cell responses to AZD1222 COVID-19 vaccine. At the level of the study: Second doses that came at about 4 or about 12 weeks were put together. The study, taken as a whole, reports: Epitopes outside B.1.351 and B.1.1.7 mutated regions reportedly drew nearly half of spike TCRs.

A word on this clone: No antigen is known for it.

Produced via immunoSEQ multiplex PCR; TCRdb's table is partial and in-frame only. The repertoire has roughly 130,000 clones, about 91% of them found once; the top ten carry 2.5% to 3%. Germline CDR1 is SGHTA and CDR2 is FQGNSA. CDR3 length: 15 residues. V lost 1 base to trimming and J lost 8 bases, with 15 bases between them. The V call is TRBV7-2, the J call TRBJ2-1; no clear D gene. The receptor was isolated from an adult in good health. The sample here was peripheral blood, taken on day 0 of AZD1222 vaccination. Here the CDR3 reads CASSLVWAGSYEQFF. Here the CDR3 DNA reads TGTGCCAGCAGCTTAGTGTGGGCAGGATCGTATGAGCAGTTCTTC.